This T cell receptor (beta chain) was sequenced for a study of T cells in Graves' hyperthyroidism and ophthalmopathy (dated by TCRdb to the late 2010s). For the wider study: Peripheral blood samples were taken at initial diagnosis, before any treatment was given. Once sampling was done, hyperthyroidism patients were given methimazole at a starting dose of 30 mg daily, whereas ophthalmopathy patients were given high-dose intravenous methylprednisolone. Prospective prediction of ophthalmopathy was tested in an independent validation cohort of fewer than 20 hyperthyroidism patients and 15 to 17 patients who later progressed to ophthalmopathy. To identify TCR V-J signatures that set the groups apart, the researchers used a discovery cohort of about a hundred patients, made up of under 45 with Graves' ophthalmopathy and approximately 57 with stable Graves' hyperthyroidism. In more than 5 Graves' hyperthyroidism patients, the study also compared T-cell repertoires from thyroid tissue with T-cell repertoires from blood. According to the paper, TCR Vbeta CDR3 sequencing was carried out on approximately 140 peripheral blood samples, which came from 40 to 45 ophthalmopathy, about 75 hyperthyroidism and roughly 17 progressor patients. The 100 or so discovery patients were divided at random into training and test sets in a 7:3 ratio.

A few counts support this clonotype. The antigen it recognizes is unknown. No base quality values were provided; no much bigger clone lies one nucleotide off. Beyond this particular receptor, the publication reports: A model built on a 13 V-J signature distinguished ophthalmopathy from stable hyperthyroidism, reaching about 88% sensitivity and around 82% specificity in cross-validation and 80%/75% in testing. Most expanded thyroid clonotypes (frequency above 0.001) were also found in blood, which suggests that blood repertoires may mirror thyroid immune responses. No statistical method was used to fix the sample size in advance, and group allocation was not hidden from the investigators. In validation, the model predicted progression to ophthalmopathy a median of 6.5 months before onset, with roughly 71% sensitivity and 72.22% specificity.

V and J are truncated by 2 bases and 5 bases respectively, leaving an intervening sequence of 4 bases. From the cysteine through the phenylalanine, the CDR3 covers 12 amino acids. The only DNA kept is the CDR3, 36 bases in frame from the first base. In the germline V gene (reference sequence), CDR1 corresponds to GTSNPN and CDR2 to SVGIG. In the ophthalmopathy patients, disease was moderately to severely active, with a Clinical Activity Score of 3 or more, a NOSPECS grade of 4 or more, and a duration of less than 3 months. Any patient with an uncontrolled infection, another autoimmune disease, pregnancy or lactation was excluded. Diagnoses were based on clinical symptoms, serum thyroxine and TRAb, thyroid ultrasound and orbital computed tomography. PBMCs were separated from about 10 ml of fresh peripheral blood using Ficoll-Paque density gradient centrifugation. Total RNA was extracted with Trizol reagent, and quality was checked on an Agilent 2100 Bioanalyzer.

The TCR beta CDR3 regions were amplified from the RNA transcripts. The first round of RT-PCR for the TCR CDR3 was performed with the HTBI primer set and the Qiagen OneStep RT-PCR kit. Libraries were constructed in a second round of multiplex PCR, after which size selection and purification were carried out. Paired-end sequencing of the libraries was performed with 100 bp reads on an Illumina HiSeq2000. Per the original workflow: SOAPnuke was used to process the raw data, removing reads that contained adapters or uncalled bases, had a mean Phred below 15, or lacked an exact match to the constant primer or identifier. COPE v1.2.5 was used to merge high-quality paired reads, and clonotypes were defined as unique nucleotide sequences. Clonotypes were aligned to IMGT TRBV, TRBD and TRBJ reference segments using MiTCR v1.1. Only V-J combinations with frequency above 0.0001, covering approximately 99% of repertoires, were analysed. A TCS score was defined as the ratio of F50 (clonal expansion) to E x V (chaos), with BLOSUM62-based TCRdist applied between CDR3 peptides within each V-J. Welch's t-statistics and random forest reduced roughly 540 V-J features to fewer than 15, which were used in a naive Bayes classifier (R e1071). The public sequencing data were trimmed at Q25 with fastp and processed into clonotypes with MiXCR by TCRdb, which kept only in-frame beta chains. Rows are combined by CDR3 protein, so each entry shows the most common genes and DNA. V and J calls and clone size were set by TCRdb, not the authors. The sample contains roughly 350,000 distinct CDR3 sequences, roughly 15% of them found a single time. About 20% of the sample is held by the ten biggest clonotypes.

The chain is assembled from TRBV30 and TRBJ1-6, with the D gene uncertain. This clonotype was obtained from a woman aged 25 to 39 with Graves' ophthalmopathy. Sequenced sample: blood. The nucleotides read TGTGCCTGGAGTTTCGATAATTCACCCCTCCACTTT. Its coded protein is CAWSFDNSPLHF.